This passage covers 2 T cell receptor beta chains from one sample sequenced in a study of blood T cell repertoires in COVID-19. Clones were sequenced by immunoSEQ multiplex PCR, and TCRdb holds only the in-frame ones, with some missing. The table shows 100,000 to 130,000 clones, with about two thirds occurring only once. Source material: peripheral blood. The receptors were gathered from a middle-aged woman with acute or convalescent COVID-19.

The chain links TRBV6-5 to TRBJ2-3; D gene unclear. The CDR3 has 16 residues. The germline V and J ends were trimmed by 2 bases and 1 base, with 13 bases remaining between them. Germline-derived CDR1 and CDR2 are MNHEY and SVGAGI. The CDR3 DNA sequence: TGTGCCAGCAGTTACATTCTAGGTGTTGGCACAGATACGCAGTATTTT. It specifies CASSYILGVGTDTQYF.

This sequence joins TRBV6-1 and TRBJ2-3; 15 nucleotides align to TRBD2. The V gene's germline CDR1 is MNHNS and CDR2 SASEGT. Trimming removed 4 bases from V and 2 bases from J; junction bases left unmatched: 10. The CDR3 is made up of 19 amino acids. The CDR3 nucleotides are TGTGCCAGCAGTGGGACTAGCGGGGGGGAGAGTTTTTTCACAGATACGCAGTATTTT. Its protein is CASSGTSGGESFFTDTQYF.